This T cell receptor beta chain was recorded in a study of shared clonotypes between healthy human individuals. Produced via immunoSEQ multiplex PCR; TCRdb's table is partial and in-frame only. The sample lists over 850,000 clones, approximately 80% occurring once. The CDR3 loop spans 14 amino acids. In germline, CDR1 is MGHDK, CDR2 SYGVNS. V was pared by 6 bases and J by 0 bases, with 10 bases between. This TCR derives from a man between 18 and 35 years old in good health. Some clones in this sample may be carry-over from other donors' samples. This chain uses TRBV25-1 with TRBJ2-3; the D gene is possibly TRBD2 (5 bases). The specimen sequenced was memory CD4+ T cells from PBMCs. The subset is: CD45RA-negative fraction. Here the CDR3 reads CASRRGGSTDTQYF. The CDR3 DNA sequence: TGTGCCAGCAGACGTGGCGGGAGCACAGATACGCAGTATTTT. Filled out from reference TRBV25-1 and TRBJ2-3, the complete variable domain reads EADIYQTPRYLVIGTGKKITLECSQTMGHDKMYWYQQDPGMELHLIHYSYGVNSTEKGDLSSESTVSRIRTEHFPLTLESARPSHTSQYLCASRRGGSTDTQYFGPGTRLTVL.